This TCR beta chain was sequenced in a study of blood T cell repertoires in COVID-19. About the study: Acute and convalescent COVID-19 specimens originated in the United States, Italy and Spain. In each case, the material was cDNA or gDNA derived from T cells, B-cell-depleted T cells, or PBMCs.

Some clones are missing from TCRdb's copy, which holds only in-frame ones; the method was immunoSEQ multiplex PCR. Among 250,000 to 300,000 clones listed, roughly 89% were seen once. This CDR3 spans 14 amino acids. The V segment lost 0 bases and the J segment 6 bases; nucleotides outside the gene matches: 2. Germline V lookup: CDR1 SGHTA, CDR2 FQGNSA. Participants, about 18 to 90 years old, spanned some 23 US areas. Cohort 3 donors counted as recovered after two negative PCRs, clearance, or resolved symptoms. The chain employs TRBV7-2 and TRBJ1-2; 9 positions match TRBD1. The specimen sequenced was PBMCs or T cells enriched from blood (not recorded which). The clonotype comes from a woman aged 40 to 55 who had recovered from COVID-19. CDR3 coding DNA: TGTGCCAGCAGCTTAGCGGACAGGGGAAATGGCTACACCTTC. Its protein product is CASSLADRGNGYTF.